A selection of T cell receptor beta chains follows, all from one sample in a study of CD8 T cells in Susac syndrome. TCRdb called the immunoSEQ multiplex PCR reads again in MiXCR, with one record for every CDR3 protein. The sample has 150,000 or so distinct CDR3 sequences, about 95% seen once; the top ten hold 0.13% to 0.15%. The specimen sequenced was CD4+ T cells from PBMCs. The origin of the receptors is a human donor with Susac syndrome. The CDR3 runs from the conserved cysteine through the conserved F or W. D genes are given only for firm matches. Some rows mark clone size as missing; the rest say once, few, many or name a class of expanded clone.

d_call	cdr3_length	clone_size	v_call	j_call	cdr3_aa	cdr3_nt
TRBD1	15	.	TRBV9	TRBJ2-2	CASSGTGSNTGELFF	TGTGCCAGCAGTGGGACAGGGTCGAACACCGGGGAGCTGTTTTTT
.	12	.	TRBV7-9	TRBJ1-1	CASRPRTAEAFF	TGTGCCAGCAGACCACGGACGGCTGAAGCTTTCTTT
.	12	.	TRBV12-3/TRBV12-4	TRBJ2-1	CASSSGDWKQFF	TGTGCCAGCAGTTCAGGGGATTGGAAACAGTTCTTC
TRBD1	14	.	TRBV28	TRBJ1-4	CASSFDRVGEKLFF	TGTGCCAGCAGTTTCGACAGGGTGGGTGAAAAACTGTTTTTT
TRBD2	15	.	TRBV5-1	TRBJ2-5	CASSIRLAGLETQYF	TGCGCCAGCAGCATACGACTAGCGGGGCTGGAGACCCAGTACTTC
.	12	.	TRBV30	TRBJ1-6	CARGDTNSPLHF	TGTGCCCGGGGAGATACTAATTCACCCCTCCACTTT
TRBD1	16	.	TRBV9	TRBJ2-1	CASSVAGQGAYNEQFF	TGTGCCAGCAGCGTAGCGGGACAGGGGGCTTACAATGAGCAGTTCTTC
.	11	.	TRBV28	TRBJ2-5	CASSIDKAQYF	TGTGCCAGCAGTATCGACAAGGCCCAGTACTTC
TRBD1	15	.	TRBV20-1	TRBJ1-2	CSARSRGVESYGYTF	TGCAGTGCTAGGTCCAGGGGGGTAGAAAGCTATGGCTACACCTTC
.	11	.	TRBV29-1	TRBJ2-1	CSASTSNEQFF	TGCAGCGCCTCCACTAGCAATGAGCAGTTCTTC
.	12	.	TRBV20-1	TRBJ2-3	CSARDDPDTQYF	TGCAGTGCTAGAGATGATCCCGATACGCAGTATTTT
TRBD1	11	.	TRBV29-1	TRBJ1-1	CSGTGATEAFF	TGCAGCGGGACAGGGGCCACTGAAGCTTTCTTT
.	14	.	TRBV19	TRBJ1-5	CASNERPSNQPQHF	TGTGCCAGTAATGAGAGGCCTAGCAATCAGCCCCAGCATTTT
.	14	.	TRBV10-3	TRBJ1-2	CAISDLDTGYGYTF	TGTGCCATCAGTGATCTTGACACTGGGTATGGCTACACCTTC
TRBD2	18	.	TRBV20-1	TRBJ2-3	CSARELAGFGSSTDTQYF	TGCAGTGCTAGAGAACTAGCGGGGTTCGGCTCTAGCACAGATACGCAGTATTTT
.	14	.	TRBV15	TRBJ1-5	CATSSRASNQPQHF	TGTGCCACCAGTTCCAGGGCCAGCAATCAGCCCCAGCATTTT
.	15	.	TRBV5-1	TRBJ1-2	CASSLGPPPNYGYTF	TGCGCCAGCAGCTTGGGGCCACCCCCCAACTATGGCTACACCTTC
TRBD1	15	once	TRBV6-5	TRBJ1-2	CASRPGTATNYGYTF	TGTGCCAGCAGGCCCGGGACAGCTACTAACTATGGCTACACCTTC
.	14	.	TRBV15	TRBJ2-7	CATSREVGGYEQYF	TGTGCCACCAGCAGAGAGGTAGGAGGTTACGAGCAGTACTTC
.	12	.	TRBV18	TRBJ2-1	CASSHDRDEQFF	TGTGCCAGCTCACACGACAGAGATGAGCAGTTCTTC
TRBD2	14	.	TRBV20-1	TRBJ2-2	CSAITSGTTGELFF	TGCAGTGCTATCACTAGCGGGACCACCGGGGAGCTGTTTTTT
.	14	.	TRBV2	TRBJ1-1	CASSESGDVLEAFF	TGTGCCAGCAGTGAATCAGGGGATGTGCTGGAAGCTTTCTTT
TRBD2	15	.	TRBV9	TRBJ2-7	CASSPHAGDSYEQYF	TGTGCCAGCAGCCCTCACGCGGGAGACTCCTACGAGCAGTACTTC